This TCR beta chain was captured in a study of T cell repertoires in cytomegalovirus infection. Overall study: Use of recently identified HLA-C-restricted and well-studied HLA-B-restricted CMV epitopes was part of the study. Both CMV infection and a matching HLA type were indicated by public TCR beta signatures. Findings and caveats of the study: CMV-specific TCR beta clonotypes restricted by HLA-C dominated the ex vivo response. Individuals carrying CMV plus the relevant HLA were identified by cumulative frequency of public TCR beta families.

Trimming pared 4 bases from V and 0 bases from J, leaving 8 bases between. This CDR3 has 14 amino acids. One entry per CDR3 protein results from TCRdb running MiXCR on the reads. The repertoire holds approximately 730,000 distinct CDR3 sequences, with roughly 36% as singletons. This clonotype was observed a few times. Its antigen is unidentified. The clonotype comes from a human donor in good health (CMV status not recorded). Some clones in this sample may be carry-over from other donors' samples. The specimen comprised cultured PBMCs, sampled from culture after CMV antigen stimulation. The chain has TRBV12-3 or TRBV12-4 and TRBJ2-3; possible D gene TRBD1, 6 bases. The CDR3 loop is CASSYGTSTDTQYF. CDR3 bases: TGTGCCAGCAGTTACGGGACAAGCACAGATACGCAGTATTTT.